This T cell receptor beta chain derives from a study of cytomegalovirus exposure and HLA in healthy donors. The PCR contained 60 Vbeta and 13 Jbeta primers. TCRdb keeps only in-frame clones here, not all; method: immunoSEQ multiplex PCR. This sample carries approximately 170,000 clones, around 70% of them seen once, and the ten largest clones take 4.7%. V shed 7 bases and J 5 bases; nucleotides not matched to a gene: 12. This CDR3 comprises 15 residues. Germline V gene data show CDR1 as SQVTM and CDR2 as ANQGSEA. This TCR was recovered from a man aged 18 to 30 in good health and CMV-seropositive. The chain combines TRBV29-1 with TRBJ1-4, with 8 bases aligning to TRBD1. The sequenced sample was PBMCs. The CDR3 is CSALGGRTGNEKLFF. As DNA, the CDR3 is TGCAGCGCTCTGGGCGGACGGACAGGGAATGAAAAACTGTTTTTT.